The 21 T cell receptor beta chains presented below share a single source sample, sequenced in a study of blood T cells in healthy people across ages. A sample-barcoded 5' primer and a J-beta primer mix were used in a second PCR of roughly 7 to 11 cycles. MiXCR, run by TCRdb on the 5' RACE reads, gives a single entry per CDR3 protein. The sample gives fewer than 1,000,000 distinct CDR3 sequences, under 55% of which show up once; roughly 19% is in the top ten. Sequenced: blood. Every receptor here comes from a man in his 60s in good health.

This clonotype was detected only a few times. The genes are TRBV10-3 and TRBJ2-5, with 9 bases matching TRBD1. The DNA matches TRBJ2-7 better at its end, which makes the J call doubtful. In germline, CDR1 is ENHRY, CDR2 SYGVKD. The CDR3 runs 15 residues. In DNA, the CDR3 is TGTGCCATCAGTGAGCCTGGACAGGGGCGGTACGAGCAGTACTTC. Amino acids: CAISEPGQGRYEQYF.

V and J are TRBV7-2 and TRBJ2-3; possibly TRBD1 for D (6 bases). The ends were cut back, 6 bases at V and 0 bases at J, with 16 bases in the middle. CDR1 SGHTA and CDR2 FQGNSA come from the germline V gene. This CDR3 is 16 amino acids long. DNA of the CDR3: TGTGCCAGCAGACTCTCACAGGGTCTAAGCACAGATACGCAGTATTTT. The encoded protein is CASRLSQGLSTDTQYF.

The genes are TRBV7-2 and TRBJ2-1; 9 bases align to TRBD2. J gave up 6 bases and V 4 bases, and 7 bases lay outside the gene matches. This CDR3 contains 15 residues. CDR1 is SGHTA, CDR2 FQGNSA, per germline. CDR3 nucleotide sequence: TGTGCCAGCAGCTCCTTAGCGGGGGTCTCCAATGAGCAGTTCTTC. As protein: CASSSLAGVSNEQFF.

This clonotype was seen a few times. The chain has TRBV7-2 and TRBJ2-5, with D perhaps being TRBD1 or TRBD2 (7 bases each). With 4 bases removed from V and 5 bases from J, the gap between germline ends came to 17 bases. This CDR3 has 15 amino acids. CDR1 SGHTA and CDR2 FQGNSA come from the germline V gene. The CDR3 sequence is CASSSQGGGLETQYF. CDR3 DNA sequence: TGTGCCAGCAGCTCCCAGGGAGGGGGCCTCGAGACCCAGTACTTC.

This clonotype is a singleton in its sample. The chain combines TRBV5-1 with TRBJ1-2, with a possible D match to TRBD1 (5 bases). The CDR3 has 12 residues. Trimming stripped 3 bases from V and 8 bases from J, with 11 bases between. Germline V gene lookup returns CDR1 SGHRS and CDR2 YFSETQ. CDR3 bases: TGCGCCAGCAGCTCGGCCAGGGAAGGCTACACCTTC. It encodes CASSSAREGYTF.

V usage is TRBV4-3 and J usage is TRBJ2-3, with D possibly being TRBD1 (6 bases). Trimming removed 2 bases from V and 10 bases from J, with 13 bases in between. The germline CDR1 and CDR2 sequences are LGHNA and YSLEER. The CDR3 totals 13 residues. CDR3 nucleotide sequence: TGCGCCAGCAGCCAATCGGGACAACAACCGCAGTATTTT. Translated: CASSQSGQQPQYF.

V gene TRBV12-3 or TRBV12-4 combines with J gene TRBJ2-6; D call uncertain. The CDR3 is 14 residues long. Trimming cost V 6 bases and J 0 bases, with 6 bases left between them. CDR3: CASRQNSGANVLTF. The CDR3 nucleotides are TGTGCCAGCAGACAGAACTCTGGGGCCAACGTCCTGACTTTC.

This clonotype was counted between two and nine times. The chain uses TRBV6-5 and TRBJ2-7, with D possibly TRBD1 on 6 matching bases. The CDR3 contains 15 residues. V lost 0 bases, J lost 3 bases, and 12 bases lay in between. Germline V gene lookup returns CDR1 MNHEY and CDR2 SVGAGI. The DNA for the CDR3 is TGTGCCAGCAGTTACTCGAGGGACACTCACTACGAGCAGTACTTC. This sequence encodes CASSYSRDTHYEQYF.

The CDR3 here is CASSEGGQGETQYF. CDR3 DNA sequence: TGTGCCAGCAGCGAAGGCGGCCAGGGAGAGACCCAGTACTTC. The chain has TRBV7-2 and TRBJ2-5; D is perhaps TRBD1 (5 bases). The CDR3 runs 14 residues. Looked up from germline, CDR1 is SGHTA and CDR2 is FQGNSA. V lost 5 bases and J 4 bases, leaving 14 bases between the germline ends.

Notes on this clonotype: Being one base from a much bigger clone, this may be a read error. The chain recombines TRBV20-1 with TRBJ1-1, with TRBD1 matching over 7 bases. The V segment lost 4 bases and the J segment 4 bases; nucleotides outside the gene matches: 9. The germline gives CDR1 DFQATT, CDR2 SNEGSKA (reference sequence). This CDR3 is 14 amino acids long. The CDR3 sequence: CSAKYRGKSTEAFF. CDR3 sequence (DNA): TGCAGTGCTAAATACAGGGGTAAGAGCACTGAAGCTTTCTTT.

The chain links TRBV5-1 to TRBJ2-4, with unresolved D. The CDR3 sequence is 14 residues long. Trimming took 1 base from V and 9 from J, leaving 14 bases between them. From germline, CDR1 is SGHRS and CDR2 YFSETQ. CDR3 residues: CASSLTGVEGIQYF. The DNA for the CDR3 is TGCGCCAGCAGCTTGACCGGAGTCGAAGGCATTCAGTACTTC.

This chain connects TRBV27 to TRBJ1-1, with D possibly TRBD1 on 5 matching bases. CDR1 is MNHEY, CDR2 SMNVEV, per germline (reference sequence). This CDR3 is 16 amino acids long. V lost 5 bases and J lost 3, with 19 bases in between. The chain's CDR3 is CASSTQAALGDTEAFF. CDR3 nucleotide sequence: TGTGCCAGCAGTACACAGGCCGCGTTGGGTGACACTGAAGCTTTCTTT.

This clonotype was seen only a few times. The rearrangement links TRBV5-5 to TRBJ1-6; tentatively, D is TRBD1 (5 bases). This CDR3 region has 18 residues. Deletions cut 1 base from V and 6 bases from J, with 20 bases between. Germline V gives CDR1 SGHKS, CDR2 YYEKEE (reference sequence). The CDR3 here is CASSLFATFQGSNSPLHF. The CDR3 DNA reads TGTGCCAGCAGCTTGTTTGCTACATTTCAGGGCTCTAATTCACCCCTCCACTTT.

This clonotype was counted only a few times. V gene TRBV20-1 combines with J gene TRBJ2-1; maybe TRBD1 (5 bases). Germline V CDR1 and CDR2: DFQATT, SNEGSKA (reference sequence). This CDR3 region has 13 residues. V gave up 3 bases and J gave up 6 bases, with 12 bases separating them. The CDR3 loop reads CSASHRNSNEQFF. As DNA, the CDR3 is TGCAGTGCTAGTCACAGGAATTCCAATGAGCAGTTCTTC.

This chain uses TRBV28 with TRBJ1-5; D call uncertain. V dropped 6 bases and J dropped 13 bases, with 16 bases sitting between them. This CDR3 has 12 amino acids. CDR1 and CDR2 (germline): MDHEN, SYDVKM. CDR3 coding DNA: TGTGCCAGCAGCGCCACCGGACCGGGGCAGCATTTT. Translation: CASSATGPGQHF. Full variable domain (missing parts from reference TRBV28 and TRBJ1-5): DVKVTQSSRYLVKRTGEKVFLECVQDMDHENMFWYRQDPGLGLRLIYFSYDVKMKEKGDIPEGYSVSREKKERFSLILESASTNQTSMYLCASSATGPGQHFGDGTRLSIL.

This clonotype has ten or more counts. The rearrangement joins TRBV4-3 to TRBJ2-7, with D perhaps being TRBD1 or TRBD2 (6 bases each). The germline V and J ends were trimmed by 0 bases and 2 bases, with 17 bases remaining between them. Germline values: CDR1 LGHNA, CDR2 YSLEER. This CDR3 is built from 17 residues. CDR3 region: CASSQDVMGGSTYEQYF. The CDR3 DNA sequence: TGCGCCAGCAGCCAAGATGTTATGGGGGGCAGCACCTACGAGCAGTACTTC.

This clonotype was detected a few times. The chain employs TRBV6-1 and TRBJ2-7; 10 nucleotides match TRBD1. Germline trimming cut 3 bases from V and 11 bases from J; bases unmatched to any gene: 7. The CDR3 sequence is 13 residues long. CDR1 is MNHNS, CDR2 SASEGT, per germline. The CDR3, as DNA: TGTGCCAGCAGTGAGTGGACAGGGGGTTGGGAGTACTTC. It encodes CASSEWTGGWEYF.

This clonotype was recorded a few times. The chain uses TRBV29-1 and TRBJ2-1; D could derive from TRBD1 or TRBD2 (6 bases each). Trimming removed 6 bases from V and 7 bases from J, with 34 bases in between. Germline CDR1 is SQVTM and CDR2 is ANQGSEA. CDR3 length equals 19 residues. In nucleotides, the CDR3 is TGCAGCGTGGGGGGTGGGCAGGGGTCTAGCCCGGGGGCCGAAAATGAGCAGTTCTTC. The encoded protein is CSVGGGQGSSPGAENEQFF.

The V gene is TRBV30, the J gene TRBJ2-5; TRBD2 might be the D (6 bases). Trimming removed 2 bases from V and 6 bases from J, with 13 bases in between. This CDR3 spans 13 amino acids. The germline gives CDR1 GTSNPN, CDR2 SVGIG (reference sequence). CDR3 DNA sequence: TGTGCCTGGAGTTGGGACTTAGTAAAGACCCAGTACTTC. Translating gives CAWSWDLVKTQYF.

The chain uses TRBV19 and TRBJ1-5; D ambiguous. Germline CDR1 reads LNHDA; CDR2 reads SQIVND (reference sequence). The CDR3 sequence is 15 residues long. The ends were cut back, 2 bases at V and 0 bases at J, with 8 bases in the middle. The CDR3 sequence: CASSINSLSNQPQHF. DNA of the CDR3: TGTGCCAGTAGTATAAACAGCCTTAGCAATCAGCCCCAGCATTTT.

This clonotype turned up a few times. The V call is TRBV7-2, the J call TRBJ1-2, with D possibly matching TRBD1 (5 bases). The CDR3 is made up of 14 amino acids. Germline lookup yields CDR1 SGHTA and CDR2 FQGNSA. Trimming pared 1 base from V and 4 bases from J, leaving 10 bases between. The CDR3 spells CASSLGRDGYGYTF. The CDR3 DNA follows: TGTGCCAGCAGCTTAGGCAGGGACGGCTATGGCTACACCTTC.